These T cell receptor beta chains were read from a single sample in a study. TCRdb re-analysed the RT-PCR reads in MiXCR, keeping a single row per CDR3 protein. The sample contains about 700,000 distinct CDR3 sequences, 11% to 15% of which appear only once. Source material: memory CD4+ T cells from blood. These TCRs come from a female donor in good health, serving as a healthy control. The CDR3 runs from the conserved cysteine through the conserved F or W. The order of the fields is J gene, V gene, clone size, D gene, CDR3 DNA, CDR3 protein. The D gene is left open where the match is weak. Clone size appears in some rows only: once, few, many, or a class for an expanded clone.

>TRBJ2-5|TRBV5-1|NA|TRBD2
TGCGCCAGCAGCCCGGGGGGGACCACCCAAGAGACCCAGTACTTC
CASSPGGTTQETQYF
>TRBJ2-5|TRBV6-2/TRBV6-3|many|NA
TGTGCCAGCAGTTACTCCCTGACGACCCAAGAGACCCAGTACTTC
CASSYSLTTQETQYF
>TRBJ2-1|TRBV6-2/TRBV6-3|few|NA
TGTGCCAGCGGGGACCCGACCCGTGAGCAGTTCTTC
CASGDPTREQFF
>TRBJ2-7|TRBV7-2|many|TRBD2
TGTGCCAGCAGCTTATATAGCGGGGCCTCTTACGAGCAGTACTTC
CASSLYSGASYEQYF
>TRBJ2-5|TRBV7-2|few|TRBD2
TGTGCCAGCAGCCCTGGGACTAGCGGATTCGCGGGGGAGACCCAGTACTTC
CASSPGTSGFAGETQYF
>TRBJ1-2|TRBV12-3/TRBV12-4|NA|NA
TGTGCCAGCAGCCGCTCCTCTGCCAGCTATGGCTACACCTTC
CASSRSSASYGYTF
>TRBJ2-5|TRBV11-2|NA|TRBD2
TGTGCCAGCAGCTTAAGGCCACCTAGCGGGAATATGGAGACCCAGTACTTC
CASSLRPPSGNMETQYF
>TRBJ2-1|TRBV20-1|few|TRBD2
TGCAGTGCTAGGCTGCGGACTAGCGGGAGTCGAGGTGAGCAGTTCTTC
CSARLRTSGSRGEQFF
>TRBJ2-2|TRBV6-4|few|TRBD2
TGTGCCAGCAGACTAGCGGGAGAACATATCGGGGAGCTGTTTTTT
CASRLAGEHIGELFF
>TRBJ1-1|TRBV7-2|NA|TRBD1
TGTGCCAGCAGCTTATCGTCTAGGGGGACAGGGGGCACTGAAGCTTTCTTT
CASSLSSRGTGGTEAFF
>TRBJ2-7|TRBV28|NA|NA
TGTGCCAGCAGTTTAGGTACCCTCCCTAGGGAGCAGTACTTC
CASSLGTLPREQYF
>TRBJ2-3|TRBV10-3|many|NA
TGTGCCATCGCCCCTGGGAGGTCCACAGATACGCAGTATTTT
CAIAPGRSTDTQYF
>TRBJ2-5|TRBV7-2|few|TRBD2
TGTGCCAGCAGCAGACGGACTAGCGGGGCTGAAGAGACCCAGTACTTC
CASSRRTSGAEETQYF
>TRBJ2-5|TRBV24-1|many|NA
TGTGCCACCAGTGATGGATCAGTGGACCAAGAGACCCAGTACTTC
CATSDGSVDQETQYF
>TRBJ1-1|TRBV19|once|TRBD1
TGTGCCAGTAGTCCCCGGGACAGGGACGAAGCTTTCTTT
CASSPRDRDEAFF
>TRBJ1-4|TRBV5-1|NA|TRBD1
TGCGCCAGCAGGCCGGGACAGGTGGATGAAAAACTGTTTTTT
CASRPGQVDEKLFF
>TRBJ1-5|TRBV6-2/TRBV6-3|once|TRBD1
TGTGCCAGCAGTTACTCGATGGTTACAGGGGCTCCCCAGCATTTT
CASSYSMVTGAPQHF
>TRBJ2-2|TRBV9|NA|NA
TGTGCCAGCAGCGTTTCCCCGTACACCGGGGAGCTGTTTTTT
CASSVSPYTGELFF
>TRBJ2-7|TRBV7-8|few|TRBD1
TGTGCCAGCACCGACGGACAGGTTCTCCGCGAGCAGTACTTC
CASTDGQVLREQYF
>TRBJ2-1|TRBV18|many|TRBD2
TGTGCCAGCTCACAGTCCAGCGGGAGTGTTCATGAGCAGTTCTTC
CASSQSSGSVHEQFF
>TRBJ1-3|TRBV29-1|many|NA
TGCAGCGTTGAACGGGGGGTCGCTGGAAACACCATATATTTT
CSVERGVAGNTIYF
>TRBJ2-1|TRBV20-1|few|TRBD2
TGCAGTGCTTTAGCGGGGCCCTCCTACAATGAGCAGTTCTTC
CSALAGPSYNEQFF
>TRBJ1-6|TRBV6-6|NA|NA
TGTGCCAGCGCTGGAGGGGGCTATAATTCACCCCTCCACTTT
CASAGGGYNSPLHF
>TRBJ1-6|TRBV6-5|NA|TRBD1
TGTGCCAGCAGTTACCATTTTCCCCAGGGGGGTAATTCACCCCTCCACTTT
CASSYHFPQGGNSPLHF
>TRBJ1-2|TRBV12-3/TRBV12-4|many|NA
TGTGCCAGCAGTTTCGGGGCAGGAGGCTACACCTTC
CASSFGAGGYTF
>TRBJ1-1|TRBV12-3/TRBV12-4|NA|TRBD1
TGTGCCAGCAGTTCCCCCGGACAGGGCCGCAACACTGAAGCTTTCTTT
CASSSPGQGRNTEAFF
>TRBJ1-2|TRBV11-2|few|NA
TGTGCCAGCAGCTTGGAGGCGGGGGTCTACTATGGCTACACCTTC
CASSLEAGVYYGYTF
>TRBJ2-7|TRBV4-1|few|TRBD2
TGCGCCAGCAGCCCCCAAAGGACTAGCGGGACCTACGAGCAGTACTTC
CASSPQRTSGTYEQYF
>TRBJ1-1|TRBV4-2|many|NA
TGTGCCAGCAGCCAAGATCAGGTGCAAGCTTTCTTT
CASSQDQVQAFF
>TRBJ2-4|TRBV10-3|NA|TRBD2
TGTGCCATCAGTGAGTCTAGCGGGGGAGCCAAAAACATTCAGTACTTC
CAISESSGGAKNIQYF
>TRBJ1-4|TRBV5-1|NA|TRBD1
TGCGCCAGCAGCTTAACCGGGACAGGGGGTATTAATGAAAAACTGTTTTTT
CASSLTGTGGINEKLFF
>TRBJ2-7|TRBV5-1|few|NA
TGCGCCAGCAGCTTGGCCATGGGGTCTTCCTACGAGCAGTACTTC
CASSLAMGSSYEQYF
>TRBJ2-7|TRBV5-1|NA|TRBD1
TGCGCCAGCAGCTCGTCCGGGACAGACCCCTACGAGCAGTACTTC
CASSSSGTDPYEQYF
>TRBJ2-7|TRBV18|few|TRBD1
TGTGCCAGCTCCCGAGCCGGGACAGGGGGCTTCCACGAGCAGTACTTC
CASSRAGTGGFHEQYF
>TRBJ1-3|TRBV7-2|many|NA
TGTGCCAGCAGCCACAAGGGGTCCGGAAACACCATATATTTT
CASSHKGSGNTIYF
>TRBJ1-6|TRBV5-5|NA|NA
TGTGCCAGCAGGGAAAGGGGGTTGAATTCACCCCTCCACTTT
CASRERGLNSPLHF
>TRBJ2-5|TRBV15|many|NA
TGTGCCACCAGCAGAGATCGCCAAGAGACCCAGTACTTC
CATSRDRQETQYF
>TRBJ1-1|TRBV6-1|many|NA
TGTGCCAGCAGTTGGGACCCAAACGCTGAAGCTTTCTTT
CASSWDPNAEAFF
>TRBJ2-1|TRBV7-2|NA|NA
TGTGCCAGCTGCCCTCGAAGGGCCCGTGACAATGAGCAGTTCTTC
CASCPRRARDNEQFF
>TRBJ2-1|TRBV6-4|many|NA
TGTGCCAGCAGTGACTACAACAATGAGCAGTTCTTC
CASSDYNNEQFF
>TRBJ1-1|TRBV9|many|TRBD1
TGTGCCAGCAGCGTCCGGGACAGCATGAACACTGAAGCTTTCTTT
CASSVRDSMNTEAFF